The clone carrying this T cell receptor beta chain has a handful of counts. The antigen remains undetermined. The CDR3 runs 16 residues. Germline V gives CDR1 MGHRA, CDR2 YSYEKL. V shed 1 base, J shed 1 base, and the junction held 4 bases outside the gene matches. This specimen belongs to a study of CD8 T cells in ankylosing spondylitis. One entry per CDR3 protein, called by TCRdb with MiXCR from the 5' RACE reads. The table shows under 950,000 distinct CDR3 sequences, with 15% to 20% occurring only once. General study points: In ankylosing spondylitis blood, a motif of roughly 8 highly homologous TCR beta variants appeared characteristic.

The receptor was isolated from a male donor with ankylosing spondylitis. The genes are TRBV4-1 and TRBJ1-2; 9 bases line up with TRBD1. What was sequenced was blood, either unsorted or a sorted T cell fraction (not recorded which). CDR3 amino acids: CASSQGQGGGNYGYTF. CDR3 bases: TGCGCCAGCAGCCAAGGACAGGGGGGGGGTAACTATGGCTACACCTTC.